One sample yielded the 15 T cell receptor beta chains listed below, sequenced in a study of cytomegalovirus exposure and HLA in healthy donors. This PCR relied on a set of 60 Vbeta primers and 13 Jbeta primers. Profiling relied on immunoSEQ multiplex PCR, and the TCRdb table lists in-frame clones only, not all of them. The sample holds around 50,000 clones. Sequenced sample: PBMCs. These receptor sequences come from a woman between 40 and 50 years old in good health and CMV-seronegative.

The CDR3 bases are TGTGCCAGCAGCCCTGGGACACTTGGAAACACCATATATTTT. Protein sequence: CASSPGTLGNTIYF. The V call is TRBV28, the J call TRBJ1-3; maybe TRBD1 (6 bases). Germline V gene lookup returns CDR1 MDHEN and CDR2 SYDVKM. The V and J ends lost 6 bases and 3 bases respectively, with 12 bases between them. The length of the CDR3 is 14 residues.

The chain has TRBV7-8 and TRBJ1-5, with D uncertain. The CDR3 sequence is 15 residues long. V lost 5 bases to trimming and J lost 4 bases, with 15 bases between them. Germline CDR1 is SGHVS and CDR2 is FQNEAQ. Written as DNA, the CDR3 is TGTGCCAGCAGCCGTCGACTGTCGGGTAATCAGCCCCAGCATTTT. Translating gives CASSRRLSGNQPQHF.

This chain uses TRBV9 with TRBJ2-1; 8 bases align to TRBD1. Trimming cost V 2 bases and J 5 bases; bases outside gene matches: 9. Germline V gene sequence: CDR1 SGDLS, CDR2 YYNGEE. The length of the CDR3 is 16 residues. The CDR3: CASSVSGDRINNEQFF. The CDR3 nucleotides are TGTGCCAGCAGCGTGTCTGGGGACAGGATAAACAATGAGCAGTTCTTC.

The chain recombines TRBV18 with TRBJ2-1; 11 bases are a match to TRBD2. The CDR3 runs 18 residues. Germline V CDR1 and CDR2: KGHSH, LQKENI. V was clipped by 3 bases and J by 5 bases; unmatched bases: 12. CDR3 DNA sequence: TGTGCCAGCTCACCGAGTTCCCCGGGACTAGCGGTGAACAATGAGCAGTTCTTC. The encoded protein is CASSPSSPGLAVNNEQFF.

CDR3 region: CASNRDRGVYEQYF. CDR3 DNA sequence: TGTGCCAGCAACAGGGACAGGGGGGTATACGAGCAGTACTTC. This rearrangement joins TRBV6-5 to TRBJ2-7; 11 bases agree with TRBD1. Germline V lookup: CDR1 MNHEY, CDR2 SVGAGI. The J segment lost 4 bases and the V segment lost 7 bases, leaving 6 bases of the junction unmatched. This CDR3 is built from 14 residues.

The chain carries TRBV28 and TRBJ2-1; 8 bases are shared with TRBD2. V shed 5 bases and J 2 bases; nucleotides not matched to a gene: 5. This CDR3 is 15 amino acids long. Germline lookup yields CDR1 MDHEN and CDR2 SYDVKM. The CDR3 DNA sequence: TGTGCCAGCAGTGCAGGGACTAGAGCCTACAATGAGCAGTTCTTC. This sequence encodes CASSAGTRAYNEQFF. Full variable domain (remainder filled in from reference TRBV28 and TRBJ2-1): DVKVTQSSRYLVKRTGEKVFLECVQDMDHENMFWYRQDPGLGLRLIYFSYDVKMKEKGDIPEGYSVSREKKERFSLILESASTNQTSMYLCASSAGTRAYNEQFFGPGTRLTVL.

The CDR3 spells CAWSPPDRANGYTF. The CDR3 DNA is TGTGCCTGGAGTCCCCCCGACAGGGCCAATGGCTACACCTTC. The chain has TRBV30 and TRBJ1-2; the match to TRBD1 covers 7 bases. The ends lost 2 bases at V and 6 bases at J; junction bases unmatched: 9. The CDR3 spans 14 residues. CDR1 and CDR2 (germline): GTSNPN, SVGIG (reference sequence).

This chain uses TRBV6-6 with TRBJ2-3; weak D call: TRBD2 (6 bases). The CDR3 covers 11 residues. Trimming left V 5 bases short and J 10 bases short, with 10 bases between. In germline, CDR1 is MNHNY, CDR2 SVGAGI (reference sequence). As DNA, the CDR3 is TGTGCCAGCAGTCGGCGGGGCCCGCAGTATTTT. Protein: CASSRRGPQYF.

The chain recombines TRBV5-1 with TRBJ2-6; no firm D call. Trimming pared 2 bases from V and 4 bases from J, leaving 10 bases between. Germline V lookup: CDR1 SGHRS, CDR2 YFSETQ. The CDR3 totals 15 residues. CDR3 amino acids: CASSFDSFGANVLTF. The CDR3 DNA reads as TGCGCCAGCAGCTTTGACTCCTTCGGGGCCAACGTCCTGACTTTC.

This chain links TRBV10-1 with TRBJ2-2, with D tentatively TRBD1 (6 bases). The germline gives CDR1 WNHNN, CDR2 SYGVQD (reference sequence). This CDR3 contains 13 residues. With 7 bases removed from V and 7 bases from J, the gap between germline ends came to 13 bases. The CDR3 here is CASNEQGDGELFF. The CDR3 bases are TGCGCCAGCAACGAACAGGGCGACGGGGAGCTGTTTTTT.

The V call is TRBV6-1, the J call TRBJ1-3, with D unclear. In germline, CDR1 is MNHNS, CDR2 SASEGT. The CDR3 covers 13 residues. V lost 7 bases and J 0 bases, leaving 7 bases between the germline ends. The CDR3: CASTESSGNTIYF. The CDR3 nucleotides read TGTGCCAGCACTGAGAGCTCTGGAAACACCATATATTTT.

The chain combines TRBV6-1 with TRBJ2-5, with D tentatively TRBD1 (5 bases). Germline loops: CDR1 MNHNS, CDR2 SASEGT. V was clipped by 8 bases and J by 4 bases, with 14 bases between them. The CDR3 is made up of 13 amino acids. CDR3 protein: CASEKGSRETQYF. The DNA of the CDR3 is TGTGCCAGCGAGAAGGGGTCCCGAGAGACCCAGTACTTC.

The V gene is TRBV28, the J gene TRBJ1-6; 10 nucleotides line up with TRBD1. This CDR3 is built from 15 residues. Germline V gene sequence: CDR1 MDHEN, CDR2 SYDVKM. The junction had 5 bases not matched to a gene; V was cut back by 3 bases and J by 9 bases. CDR3 coding DNA: TGTGCCAGCAGTTTCGAGGGACAGGGGATTTCACCCCTCCACTTT. Its protein is CASSFEGQGISPLHF.

The chain couples TRBV6-5 to TRBJ1-1; no clear D. There are 15 residues in the CDR3. Trimming left V 6 bases short and J 3 bases short, with 17 bases between. Germline V gives CDR1 MNHEY, CDR2 SVGAGI. The CDR3 is CASRRITGRHTEAFF. In DNA, the CDR3 is TGTGCCAGCAGAAGAATCACCGGGAGACACACTGAAGCTTTCTTT.

The V gene is TRBV25-1, the J gene TRBJ2-2; 9 nucleotides align to TRBD1. The germline gives CDR1 MGHDK, CDR2 SYGVNS. The trim removed 4 bases at V and 3 bases at J, leaving 0 bases unmatched. The CDR3 loop spans 14 amino acids. CDR3 sequence: CASSGQGDTGELFF. In nucleotides, the CDR3 is TGTGCCAGCAGTGGACAGGGGGACACCGGGGAGCTGTTTTTT.